A selection of T cell receptor beta chains follows, all from one sample in a study of control samples from healthy donors and cancer patients. Some clones are missing from TCRdb's copy, which holds only in-frame ones; the method was immunoSEQ multiplex PCR. The repertoire holds over 90,000 clones, 85% to 90% seen once, with approximately 19% in the top ten. Sequencing input: PBMCs. The source is a man in his 60s with lung cancer. CDR3s include the opening cysteine and the closing phenylalanine or tryptophan. Each record gives: J gene, D gene, clone size, V gene, CDR3 protein, CDR3 DNA. The D gene is left open where the match is weak. Clone size appears in some rows only: once, few, many, or a class for an expanded clone.

TRBJ1-2 - once TRBV11-2 CASSLDAGNYGYTF TGTGCCAGCAGCTTAGACGCAGGCAACTATGGCTACACCTTC
TRBJ1-4 - - TRBV5-1 CASSFTYSYNEKLFF TGCGCCAGCAGCTTTACGTACAGCTATAATGAAAAACTGTTTTTT
TRBJ1-2 TRBD1 - TRBV2 CASSVYRGGYTF TGTGCCAGCAGTGTCTACAGGGGTGGCTACACCTTC
TRBJ1-1 - - TRBV30 CAWIGRVSNTEAFF TGTGCCTGGATTGGAAGGGTCTCGAACACTGAAGCTTTCTTT
TRBJ2-1 - - TRBV24-1 CATSQLGNEQFF TGTGCCACCAGTCAATTAGGGAATGAGCAGTTCTTC
TRBJ2-2 - - TRBV3-1/TRBV3-2 CASTQSSALNTGELFF TGTGCCAGCACTCAGAGCTCGGCACTGAACACCGGGGAGCTGTTTTTT
TRBJ1-4 TRBD1 - TRBV18 CASSRQGAMEKLFF TGTGCCAGCTCACGGCAGGGGGCCATGGAAAAACTGTTTTTT
TRBJ1-3 - once TRBV7-9 CASSSPRTESAGNTIYF TGTGCCAGCAGCTCCCCTCGTACAGAATCTGCTGGAAACACCATATATTTT
TRBJ1-1 - - TRBV7-2 CASSPHMNTEAFF TGTGCCAGCAGCCCCCATATGAACACTGAAGCTTTCTTT
TRBJ1-1 - - TRBV7-3 CASSYLGQTEAFF TGTGCCAGCAGCTATCTTGGACAGACTGAAGCTTTCTTT
TRBJ1-1 TRBD1 - TRBV18 CASSPSDRGNTEAFF TGTGCCAGCTCACCCTCGGACAGGGGGAACACTGAAGCTTTCTTT
TRBJ2-5 - - TRBV9 CASSVDLQETQYF TGTGCCAGCAGCGTAGATCTACAAGAGACCCAGTACTTC
TRBJ1-2 TRBD1 - TRBV6-5 CASSYSRTGVRSGYTF TGTGCCAGCAGTTACTCCAGGACAGGGGTGAGGAGTGGCTACACCTTC
TRBJ1-2 - - TRBV9 CASSVDWLQVYGYTF TGTGCCAGCAGCGTAGACTGGCTACAAGTCTATGGCTACACCTTC
TRBJ1-1 - - TRBV5-1 CASSQGQNTEAFF TGCGCCAGCAGCCAAGGACAGAACACTGAAGCTTTCTTT
TRBJ2-5 - - TRBV27 CASSLRGQGETQYF TGTGCCAGCAGTTTAAGAGGTCAGGGGGAGACCCAGTACTTC
TRBJ1-2 - - TRBV27 CASSLNGVGGYTF TGTGCCAGCAGTTTAAACGGGGTAGGGGGCTACACCTTC
TRBJ1-2 - - TRBV7-9 CASSPRVSSYGYTF TGTGCCAGCAGCCCAAGGGTCTCATCCTATGGCTACACCTTC
TRBJ1-2 - - TRBV4-2 CASSQVNYGYTF TGTGCCAGCAGCCAAGTTAACTATGGCTACACCTTC
TRBJ1-1 - - TRBV7-9 CASGGSGSAALEAFF TGTGCCAGCGGCGGAAGCGGTTCGGCCGCTCTTGAAGCTTTCTTT
TRBJ2-3 - - TRBV27 CASSWGATDTQYF TGTGCCAGCAGTTGGGGGGCCACAGATACGCAGTATTTT
TRBJ2-5 - - TRBV19 CASRTRRSGDIQETQYF TGTGCCAGTAGGACACGAAGATCGGGGGATATCCAAGAGACCCAGTACTTC
TRBJ1-1 TRBD1 - TRBV30 CAWRRSGGTEAFF TGTGCCTGGAGAAGGTCAGGGGGCACTGAAGCTTTCTTT
TRBJ1-2 - - TRBV18 CASSLFTGANTKGYGYTF TGTGCCAGCTCACTTTTTACTGGGGCCAATACGAAGGGCTATGGCTACACCTTC
TRBJ1-6 TRBD1 few TRBV3-1/TRBV3-2 CASSQGDRGFYNSPLHF TGTGCCAGCAGCCAAGGGGACAGGGGGTTCTATAATTCACCCCTCCACTTT
TRBJ1-5 - - TRBV3-1/TRBV3-2 CASSQGSGHNQPQHF TGTGCCAGCAGCCAAGGTTCGGGTCACAATCAGCCCCAGCATTTT
TRBJ1-2 - - TRBV4-1 CASSQGQGSNYGYTF TGCGCCAGCAGCCAAGGTCAGGGATCTAACTATGGCTACACCTTC
TRBJ2-6 - - TRBV11-2 CASSLDLRSSGANVLTF TGTGCCAGCAGCTTAGACCTAAGGTCTTCTGGGGCCAACGTCCTGACTTTC
TRBJ1-4 TRBD1 - TRBV6-1 CASSDVFPAGTGSEKLFF TGTGCCAGCAGTGATGTCTTCCCTGCCGGGACAGGGAGTGAAAAACTGTTTTTT
TRBJ2-3 - - TRBV24-1 CATSDFGGGRPDTQYF TGTGCCACCAGTGATTTTGGGGGGGGCCGTCCAGATACGCAGTATTTT
TRBJ2-2 - - TRBV18 CASSLAIGGDTGELFF TGTGCCAGCTCACTTGCAATCGGAGGAGACACCGGGGAGCTGTTTTTT
TRBJ1-5 - - TRBV10-3 CATKALSSQPQHF TGTGCCACCAAAGCCCTGAGCAGCCAGCCCCAGCATTTT
TRBJ2-5 - - TRBV7-9 CASSSPPGQETQYF TGTGCCAGCAGCTCCCCCCCGGGACAAGAGACCCAGTACTTC
TRBJ2-3 - - TRBV6-5 CASNQGDTQYF TGTGCCAGCAATCAGGGTGATACGCAGTATTTT
TRBJ2-7 - few TRBV6-6 CASSYEGVAYEQYF TGTGCCAGCAGTTACGAGGGGGTCGCCTACGAGCAGTACTTC
TRBJ1-2 - - TRBV5-4 CASSLRANYGYTF TGTGCCAGCAGCTTGAGAGCTAACTATGGCTACACCTTC
TRBJ2-7 - - TRBV4-2 CASSQDDYEQYF TGTGCCAGCAGCCAAGACGACTACGAGCAGTACTTC
TRBJ1-2 TRBD1 once TRBV6-5 CAIGTGTNYGYTF TGTGCCATCGGGACAGGGACTAACTATGGCTACACCTTC
TRBJ1-1 - - TRBV18 CATRPSLNTEAFF TGTGCCACGAGACCCTCCCTGAACACTGAAGCTTTCTTT
TRBJ1-6 TRBD1 - TRBV10-2 CASTQGTGGSPLHF TGCGCCAGCACCCAGGGGACAGGCGGATCACCCCTCCACTTT
TRBJ1-3 - - TRBV10-3 CATASSGNTIYF TGTGCCACCGCCAGCTCTGGAAACACCATATATTTT
TRBJ1-3 - - TRBV19 CASSIRSGNTIYF TGTGCCAGTAGTATCCGTTCTGGAAACACCATATATTTT
TRBJ1-2 - - TRBV12-3/TRBV12-4 CASSRGGLTGYTF TGTGCCAGCAGCCGAGGGGGGCTCACTGGCTACACCTTC
TRBJ2-7 TRBD1 - TRBV27 CASRNPGYRTGANEQYF TGTGCCAGCAGAAACCCCGGATATCGGACAGGGGCTAACGAGCAGTACTTC
TRBJ2-1 TRBD2 - TRBV19 CASTRTLTSGGNNEQFF TGTGCCAGTACCAGGACTCTCACTAGCGGGGGAAACAATGAGCAGTTCTTC
TRBJ2-2 - - TRBV7-2 CASSLYRAGGELFF TGTGCCAGCAGCTTATACAGGGCTGGCGGGGAGCTGTTTTTT
TRBJ1-5 - - TRBV15 CATSSLQGLSNQPQHF TGTGCCACCAGCAGCCTACAAGGGCTGAGCAATCAGCCCCAGCATTTT
TRBJ2-5 TRBD1 - TRBV15 CATSRGQGLETQYF TGTGCCACCAGCAGGGGACAGGGGTTGGAGACCCAGTACTTC
TRBJ1-1 TRBD1 - TRBV5-1 CASSGEGQGAEAFF TGCGCCAGCAGCGGGGAGGGACAGGGGGCTGAAGCTTTCTTT
TRBJ1-1 - - TRBV5-6 CASSLNLGSTEAFF TGTGCCAGCAGCTTGAATTTGGGGAGCACTGAAGCTTTCTTT
TRBJ2-7 - - TRBV25-1 CASSGSYRDEQYF TGTGCCAGCAGTGGATCCTACAGGGACGAGCAGTACTTC
TRBJ1-1 TRBD1 - TRBV6-5 CASRGQPNTEAFF TGTGCCAGCAGGGGACAGCCGAACACTGAAGCTTTCTTT
TRBJ1-1 - - TRBV9 CASSVRVETEAFF TGTGCCAGCAGCGTAAGGGTGGAAACTGAAGCTTTCTTT
TRBJ2-2 - - TRBV5-1 CASSTLGGQSGELFF TGCGCCAGCAGCACGCTAGGGGGACAATCCGGGGAGCTGTTTTTT
TRBJ2-5 - - TRBV10-3 CATKRGQGQETQYF TGTGCCACCAAGCGGGGCCAGGGGCAAGAGACCCAGTACTTC
TRBJ2-1 - - TRBV9 CASSVEGHSYNEQFF TGTGCCAGCAGCGTAGAGGGGCACTCCTACAATGAGCAGTTCTTC
TRBJ1-1 - - TRBV3-1/TRBV3-2 CASSQGVTEAFF TGTGCCAGCAGCCAAGGGGTCACTGAAGCTTTCTTT